A selection of T cell receptor beta chains follows, all from one sample in a study of regulatory T cells in long-lasting Graves disease. TCRdb itself ran the multiplex PCR reads through MiXCR, one entry per CDR3 protein. The profile shows about 470,000 distinct CDR3 sequences, less than 25% of them singletons. This specimen consisted of peripheral blood mononuclear cells (PBMCs), obtained when the disease was refractory, from a patient treated with antithyroid drugs. All receptors come from a female donor with Graves disease. The CDR3 runs from the conserved cysteine through the conserved F or W. Each record gives: clone size, V gene, J gene, D gene, CDR3 protein, CDR3 DNA. The D gene is left open where the match is weak. Where a row states a size, it is once, few, many or the class of an expanded clone; other rows omit it.

few	TRBV5-6	TRBJ1-1	NA	CASSLEQGHGVDTEAFF	TGTGCCAGCAGCTTGGAGCAGGGGCATGGTGTTGACACTGAAGCTTTCTTT
few	TRBV6-1	TRBJ2-2	TRBD1	CASRWDRGRAGELFF	TGTGCCAGCAGATGGGACAGGGGGCGGGCCGGGGAGCTGTTTTTT
many	TRBV6-1	TRBJ1-6	NA	CASSERFLDNSPLHF	TGTGCCAGCAGTGAACGGTTTCTGGATAATTCACCCCTCCACTTT
NA	TRBV28	TRBJ1-6	NA	CASSQGGDDSPPHF	TGTGCCAGCAGCCAGGGAGGGGATGATTCACCCCCCCACTTT
many	TRBV5-4	TRBJ2-5	NA	CASSFLGGGEETQYF	TGTGCCAGCAGCTTCCTAGGGGGAGGGGAGGAGACCCAGTACTTC
many	TRBV6-1	TRBJ2-7	TRBD1	CASSGQTGFDEQYF	TGTGCCAGCAGTGGTCAGACAGGGTTCGACGAGCAGTACTTC
few	TRBV5-6	TRBJ2-5	NA	CASSLSRRETQYF	TGTGCCAGCAGCTTAAGTCGACGAGAGACCCAGTACTTC
many	TRBV28	TRBJ2-7	TRBD2	CASSERLAGGPLEQYF	TGTGCCAGCAGTGAAAGACTAGCGGGAGGGCCATTGGAGCAGTACTTC
NA	TRBV14	TRBJ1-4	NA	CASKEEKLFF	TGTGCCAGCAAAGAGGAGAAACTGTTTTTT
once	TRBV7-9	TRBJ2-3	NA	CASQTNTDTQYF	TGTGCCAGCCAAACGAACACAGATACGCAGTATTTT
NA	TRBV7-9	TRBJ2-7	NA	CASSYGPRNYEQYF	TGTGCCAGCAGCTACGGGCCAAGGAACTACGAGCAGTACTTC
many	TRBV7-3	TRBJ2-5	NA	CASSLGTGVNQETQYF	TGTGCCAGCAGCTTAGGCACAGGAGTTAACCAAGAGACCCAGTACTTC
NA	TRBV30	TRBJ2-3	NA	CAWSVRRWKSDTQYF	TGTGCCTGGAGTGTACGTCGTTGGAAGTCAGATACGCAGTATTTT
many	TRBV7-2	TRBJ2-7	TRBD2	CASSLAPLGLAGVHEQYF	TGTGCCAGCAGCTTAGCCCCGTTGGGACTAGCGGGAGTCCACGAGCAGTACTTC
many	TRBV29-1	TRBJ1-1	NA	CSVRGGQDRGAFF	TGCAGCGTTAGGGGGGGCCAGGACCGAGGAGCTTTCTTT
few	TRBV28	TRBJ2-1	TRBD2	CASWTGTSSDEQFF	TGTGCCAGCTGGACCGGGACTAGTTCCGATGAGCAGTTCTTC
few	TRBV9	TRBJ2-4	TRBD2	CASSSSGGAKNIQYF	TGTGCCAGCAGTTCAAGCGGGGGGGCCAAAAACATTCAGTACTTC
NA	TRBV19	TRBJ2-5	NA	CASSPPLLETQYF	TGTGCCAGTAGTCCACCCCTCCTGGAGACCCAGTACTTC
NA	TRBV29-1	TRBJ2-3	NA	CSVDRGTDTQYF	TGCAGCGTTGACAGGGGTACAGATACGCAGTATTTT
NA	TRBV5-5	TRBJ1-5	NA	CASSFYICSARGGSNQPQHF	NA